The 22 T cell receptor beta chains below come from one sample, sequenced in a study of CD8+ T cells in alopecia areata. cDNA serving as the sequencing template came from extracted, reverse transcribed RNA. Only in-frame clones appear in the TCRdb table, and some are missing; sequencing was by immunoSEQ multiplex PCR. Of 110,000 to 150,000 clones listed, roughly 61% are singletons. The sample consisted of CD4+ T cells sorted from blood, taken at week 0. These receptors came from a human donor with alopecia areata.

A few counts support this clone. The V gene is TRBV18, the J gene TRBJ1-2; D not resolved. Germline loops: CDR1 KGHSH, CDR2 LQKENI. V lost 3 bases, J lost 1 base, and 9 bases lay in between. The CDR3 loop spans 14 amino acids. CDR3 amino acids: CASSPEGINYGYTF. The CDR3 DNA is TGTGCCAGCTCACCGGAAGGGATTAACTATGGCTACACCTTC.

The CDR3 region has the DNA TGTGCCAGCAGTGGACAGGGGGCGAGGAACACTGAAGCTTTCTTT. Translated, it gives CASSGQGARNTEAFF. The V gene is TRBV2, the J gene TRBJ1-1; 10 bases are shared with TRBD1. Germline V gene sequence: CDR1 SNHLY, CDR2 FYNNEI. This CDR3 is built from 15 residues. With V trimmed by 4 bases and J by 1 base, 3 bases remained unmatched.

This clone was seen a handful of times. The CDR3 loop reads CASRTLGEQFF. CDR3 bases: TGTGCCAGCAGAACCCTTGGTGAGCAGTTCTTC. V usage is TRBV28 and J usage is TRBJ2-1; no clear D gene. The ends were cut back, 6 bases at V and 9 bases at J, with 9 bases in the middle. This CDR3 has 11 residues. Germline lookup yields CDR1 MDHEN and CDR2 SYDVKM.

The CDR3 sequence: CAWSVGTIVSYTF. CDR3 in DNA: TGTGCCTGGAGTGTCGGGACAATAGTTAGCTACACCTTC. The chain combines TRBV30 with TRBJ1-2, with a tentative D call TRBD1 (6 bases). This CDR3 has 13 amino acids. Germline CDR1 and CDR2: GTSNPN and SVGIG (reference sequence). Trimming shortened V by 0 bases and J by 9 bases, and 14 bases separated the two germline ends.

J is TRBJ2-2 and V is TRBV2; D gene uncertain. The V end was cut by 1 base, the J end by 4 bases, with 4 bases between. Germline CDR1 is SNHLY and CDR2 is FYNNEI. The length of the CDR3 is 13 residues. The CDR3 region is CASSEGFTGELFF. The CDR3 region has the DNA TGTGCCAGCAGTGAAGGGTTCACCGGGGAGCTGTTTTTT.

This clone was detected a few times. This sequence joins TRBV5-1 and TRBJ1-6; TRBD1 matches at 8 bases. From germline, CDR1 is SGHRS and CDR2 YFSETQ. CDR3 length: 14 amino acids. Trimming at V came to 4 bases and at J to 6 bases, leaving 3 bases not matched to a gene. The CDR3 sequence is CASSDDRGNSPLHF. The CDR3 coding sequence is TGCGCCAGCAGCGACGACAGGGGTAATTCACCCCTCCACTTT.

This clone has just a few counts. The chain uses TRBV30 and TRBJ1-4, with D uncertain. The CDR3 length is 13 residues. The germline gives CDR1 GTSNPN, CDR2 SVGIG (reference sequence). V lost 4 bases and J lost 1, with 7 bases in between. The CDR3 is CAWTQKTNEKLFF. CDR3 nucleotide sequence: TGTGCCTGGACTCAGAAAACTAATGAAAAACTGTTTTTT.

This clone was picked up a small number of times. V gene TRBV10-3 combines with J gene TRBJ1-1; tentatively, D is TRBD1 (5 bases). CDR3 size: 14 residues. Germline V gene sequence: CDR1 ENHRY, CDR2 SYGVKD. V was trimmed by 3 bases and J by 3 bases, leaving 11 bases between them. CDR3 loop: CAISERGRDTEAFF. The CDR3 DNA is TGTGCCATCAGTGAACGGGGGAGGGACACTGAAGCTTTCTTT.

The gene calls are TRBV15 and TRBJ1-6; D is unclear. Germline values: CDR1 LNHNV, CDR2 YYDKDF (reference sequence). The CDR3 sequence is 14 residues long. V dropped 3 bases and J dropped 7 bases, with 10 bases sitting between them. The CDR3 coding sequence is TGTGCCACCAGCAGCGACACCAAGAATTCACCCCTCCACTTT. As protein: CATSSDTKNSPLHF.

V and J are TRBV5-1 and TRBJ2-7, with a possible D match to TRBD1 (6 bases). Germline V lookup: CDR1 SGHRS, CDR2 YFSETQ. The CDR3 extends over 15 amino acids. The V gene lost 0 bases and the J gene lost 6 bases, with 16 bases spanning the gap. The CDR3 coding sequence is TGCGCCAGCAGCTTGGAACAGCAGGGGTTGGGCGAGCAGTACTTC. Its translation is CASSLEQQGLGEQYF.

This clone was observed a handful of times. The chain employs TRBV4-3 and TRBJ2-3; 9 bases line up with TRBD2. The V segment lost 0 bases and the J segment 2 bases; nucleotides outside the gene matches: 9. This CDR3 is built from 18 residues. Germline V lookup: CDR1 LGHNA, CDR2 YSLEER. The CDR3 sequence: CASSQDRKRGVDTDTQYF. CDR3 nucleotides: TGCGCCAGCAGCCAAGATCGGAAGCGGGGGGTAGACACAGATACGCAGTATTTT.

Remarks on this clone: The sample has other DNA sequences that encode this CDR3 too. This chain connects TRBV29-1 to TRBJ2-5; D call uncertain. Trimming took 4 bases from V and 1 from J, leaving 7 bases between them. Germline assignment: CDR1 SQVTM and CDR2 ANQGSEA. The CDR3 is 12 amino acids. Here the CDR3 reads CSVVWGQETQYF. The CDR3 DNA is TGCAGCGTTGTTTGGGGCCAAGAGACCCAGTACTTC.

The chain combines TRBV29-1 with TRBJ1-1, with D possibly matching TRBD1 (5 bases). Trimming removed 3 bases at V and 1 base at J, with 9 bases between. The CDR3 extends over 13 amino acids. CDR1 is SQVTM and CDR2 is ANQGSEA in the germline V gene. The CDR3 nucleotides read TGCAGCGTTGAGAGGGACCAGAACACTGAAGCTTTCTTT. This translates into CSVERDQNTEAFF. Complete variable domain (other parts from reference TRBV29-1 and TRBJ1-1): SAVISQKPSRDICQRGTSLTIQCQVDSQVTMMFWYRQQPGQSLTLIATANQGSEATYESGFVIDKFPISRPNLTFSTLTVSNMSPEDSSIYLCSVERDQNTEAFFGQGTRLTVV.

There are many counts of this clone. This chain uses TRBV7-2 with TRBJ2-6; 12 bases line up with TRBD1. V dropped 8 bases and J dropped 2; count of bases not matched to a gene: 7. Germline CDR1 SGHTA, CDR2 FQGNSA. The CDR3 is 17 amino acids. The CDR3 reads CASLPGQGAAGANVLTF. The CDR3 coding sequence is TGTGCCAGCCTACCGGGACAGGGGGCGGCTGGGGCCAACGTCCTGACTTTC.

The chain recombines TRBV15 with TRBJ2-7, with D maybe TRBD1 (5 bases). Germline CDR1 reads LNHNV; CDR2 reads YYDKDF (reference sequence). The CDR3 is 18 amino acids. With 0 bases removed from V and 0 bases from J, the gap between germline ends came to 18 bases. CDR3 DNA sequence: TGTGCCACCAGCAGAGATAAGATCGACAGCCTTCGCTCCTACGAGCAGTACTTC. It translates to CATSRDKIDSLRSYEQYF.

In its sample, this clone was seen a few times. The V and J genes are TRBV30 and TRBJ1-6; D is undetermined. The germline V and J ends were trimmed by 2 bases and 7 bases, with 9 bases remaining between them. CDR3 length: 13 amino acids. Germline assignment: CDR1 GTSNPN and CDR2 SVGIG (reference sequence). CDR3 sequence reads: CAWSLTGNSPLHF. CDR3 bases: TGTGCCTGGAGTTTGACCGGGAATTCACCCCTCCACTTT.

This clone was seen more than once but under ten times. The chain employs TRBV29-1 and TRBJ1-2; D not certain. V lost 2 bases to trimming and J lost 4 bases, with 14 bases between them. Germline lookup yields CDR1 SQVTM and CDR2 ANQGSEA. This CDR3 region has 14 residues. The CDR3 DNA is TGCAGCGTTGAACAGCAGATGGGCCTCTATGGCTACACCTTC. It specifies CSVEQQMGLYGYTF.

The CDR3 protein is CASSPVATVTNQPQHF. The CDR3 DNA is TGTGCCAGTAGTCCGGTCGCGACAGTTACAAATCAGCCCCAGCATTTT. The chain has TRBV19 and TRBJ1-5; D might be TRBD1 (5 bases). The CDR3 totals 16 residues. Germline V gives CDR1 LNHDA, CDR2 SQIVND (reference sequence). Deletions cut 5 bases from V and 4 bases from J, with 18 bases between. Looking up the rest from reference TRBV19 and TRBJ1-5 gives the full variable domain: DGGITQSPKYLFRKEGQNVTLSCEQNLNHDAMYWYRQDPGQGLRLIYYSQIVNDFQKGDIAEGYSVSREKKESFPLTVTSAQKNPTAFYLCASSPVATVTNQPQHFGDGTRLSIL.

V usage is TRBV2 and J usage is TRBJ2-1; a weak D match, TRBD1 (6 bases). Trimming stripped 4 bases from V and 4 bases from J, with 8 bases between. This CDR3 is built from 13 residues. CDR1 and CDR2 (germline): SNHLY, FYNNEI. The CDR3 region has the DNA TGTGCCAGCAGTGCTGGACAGTACAATGAGCAGTTCTTC. Translated: CASSAGQYNEQFF.

This clone was seen more than once but under ten times. V usage is TRBV29-1 and J usage is TRBJ2-2, with no clear D. Germline CDR1 and CDR2: SQVTM and ANQGSEA. The CDR3 contains 13 residues. Trimming stripped 4 bases from V and 4 bases from J, with 10 bases between. For the CDR3, the DNA is TGCAGCGTTGTTATGTTCGGCACCGGGGAGCTGTTTTTT. It codes for CSVVMFGTGELFF.

The V gene is TRBV12-5, the J gene TRBJ1-1; D might be TRBD1 (5 bases). The CDR3 runs 15 residues. Looked up from germline, CDR1 is LGHNT and CDR2 is FRNRAP. V was shortened by 0 bases and J by 3 bases, with 11 bases between the two germline ends. CDR3 region: CASGLVVGRDTEAFF. The CDR3 bases are TGTGCTAGTGGTTTGGTAGTGGGGCGCGACACTGAAGCTTTCTTT.

This clone was observed a few times. The V gene is TRBV7-9, the J gene TRBJ2-1; D not resolved. This CDR3 is 11 amino acids long. Germline V lookup: CDR1 SEHNR, CDR2 FQNEAQ (reference sequence). V was trimmed by 1 base and J by 12 bases, leaving 7 bases between them. The CDR3 region has the DNA TGTGCCAGCAGCTTAGAAGGCCGGCAGTTCTTC. Its protein is CASSLEGRQFF.